This T cell receptor beta chain originates from a study of T cell responses to AZD1222 COVID-19 vaccine. Study-wide findings and caveats: Donors, mostly white British, included more females; clonal diversity was possibly underestimated. Recipients of AZD1222 seropositive at baseline numbered only five or six. When two AZD1222 doses had been given, Spike-specific TCR breadth and depth rose.

As to this clone: What it recognizes is unknown.

The data were produced by immunoSEQ multiplex PCR, yet TCRdb's version contains in-frame clones alone and is incomplete. The data hold about 130,000 clones, with 75% to 95% observed a single time. CDR3 length: 10 amino acids. Trimming left V 5 bases short and J 6 bases short, with 5 bases between. The V gene's germline CDR1 is MNHEY and CDR2 SMNVEV (reference sequence). V gene TRBV27 combines with J gene TRBJ2-7; a weak D match, TRBD2 (5 bases). Sequenced here: peripheral blood, sampled on day 0 of AZD1222 vaccination. This clonotype was obtained from an adult in good health. CDR3 amino acids: CASSAGEQYF. For the CDR3, the DNA is TGTGCCAGCAGTGCGGGCGAGCAGTACTTC.